This entry is about one T cell receptor delta chain. The data are from a study of gamma-delta T cells after stem cell transplantation. This CDR3 is 16 amino acids long. V was clipped by 0 bases and J by 4 bases; unmatched bases: 9. Germline CDR1 GEAIGNYY, CDR2 EKD. TCRdb re-called the RT-PCR reads via CATT. This sample yields several thousand delta-chain clones, of which about 23% are seen a single time; around 18% belongs to the top ten. This clonotype was sampled from a human donor. It is not recorded whose cells these are; they may come from a transplant donor. This rearrangement joins TRDV2 to TRDJ1; TRDD3 matches at 8 bases. Sequencing was carried out using gamma-delta T cells. CDR3 nucleotides: TGTGCCTGTGACACCCTCGGGGGATATGGGAACGATAAACTCATCTTT. Translation: CACDTLGGYGNDKLIF.